The clone carrying this TCR beta chain was recorded at least ten times. What it binds is unknown. The entry originates in a study of T cells in Graves' hyperthyroidism and ophthalmopathy. Findings of the study overall: Blood also showed most of the thyroid clonotypes that were expanded above 0.001.

Amplified TCR beta CDR3 regions derived from RNA transcripts. First-round RT-PCR of the TCR CDR3 relied on the HTBI primer set. MiXCR, applied by TCRdb to the multiplex PCR reads, yields one record per CDR3 protein. The sample lists around 490,000 distinct CDR3 sequences; approximately 20% were seen once. Trimming pared 1 base from V and 5 bases from J, leaving 11 bases between. CDR1 and CDR2 (germline): LGHDT, YNNKEL (reference sequence). This CDR3 comprises 14 residues. The source material was blood. The gene calls are TRBV3-1 and TRBJ2-5; the D call may be TRBD1 or TRBD2 (5 bases each). The clonotype was recovered from a man between 35 and 55 years old with Graves' ophthalmopathy. The CDR3 reads CASSQAGTGETQYF. As DNA, the CDR3 is TGTGCCAGCAGCCAAGCTGGGACCGGGGAGACCCAGTACTTC.